Each of the 28 T cell receptor beta chains below was sequenced from the same sample in a study of regulatory T cells in long-lasting Graves disease. Through Arm-PCR of CDR3 regions and iRepertoire HTBI primers, TCR beta libraries were built. MiXCR was run by TCRdb on the multiplex PCR reads, yielding one entry per CDR3 protein. Among roughly 400,000 distinct CDR3 sequences listed, 21% were seen once. Documented time point: persistent/refractory GD, antithyroid drugs over 5 years with positive TRAb. The TCR library used RNA extracted from PBMCs. The sequences come from peripheral blood mononuclear cells (PBMCs), collected when the disease was refractory, from a patient treated with antithyroid drugs. The source is a female donor with Graves disease.

Turning to this clonotype: A much larger clone lies a single base off, so this may be a read error. This CDR3 fails to terminate in the conserved phenylalanine or tryptophan, so it likely reflects a read error. This chain connects TRBV5-1 to TRBJ1-4; D is unclear. The V gene's germline CDR1 is SGHRS and CDR2 YFSETQ. The CDR3 extends over 16 amino acids. Trimming cost V 0 bases and J 0 bases, with 9 bases left between them. The CDR3 is CASSLGPVATNEKLFS. The CDR3 coding sequence is TGCGCCAGCAGCTTGGGCCCCGTTGCAACTAATGAAAAACTGTTTTCT.

With regard to this clonotype: A much larger clonotype is one base distant, so this may be a read error. V and J are TRBV24-1 and TRBJ1-2; perhaps TRBD1 as D (5 bases). Germline V lookup: CDR1 KGHDR, CDR2 SFDVKD. The CDR3 spans 16 residues. CDR3 in DNA: TGTGCCACCAATGATCACACACGCTCCGGGGCCTATGGCTACACCTTC. This encodes CATNDHTRSGAYGYTF.

This clonotype was counted at least ten times. The CDR3 coding sequence is TGTGCCAGCAGTTATGGAACCACTGAAGCTTTCTTT. Encoded protein: CASSYGTTEAFF. The chain is built from TRBV12-3 or TRBV12-4 and TRBJ1-1; D uncertain. CDR3 length equals 12 residues. V shed 4 bases and J shed 4 bases, with 7 bases lying between them.

The rearrangement joins TRBV19 to TRBJ2-2; 9 bases fit TRBD2. Looked up from germline, CDR1 is LNHDA and CDR2 is SQIVND (reference sequence). The CDR3 sequence is 17 residues long. V gave up 4 bases and J gave up 2 bases; unmatched junction bases: 8. The CDR3 here is CASSTDRLAVNTGELFF. The DNA for the CDR3 is TGTGCCAGTAGTACGGATCGACTAGCGGTTAACACCGGGGAGCTGTTTTTT.

Only a few counts were recorded for this clonotype. V and J are TRBV11-2 and TRBJ2-7; the D gene is possibly TRBD1 (6 bases). Deletions cut 4 bases from V and 2 bases from J, with 12 bases between. Germline V gene data show CDR1 as SGHAT and CDR2 as FQNNGV. The CDR3 extends over 14 amino acids. Here the CDR3 reads CASSWIGGPYEQYF. As DNA, the CDR3 is TGTGCCAGCAGCTGGATAGGGGGTCCCTACGAGCAGTACTTC.

This clonotype has just a few counts. The CDR3 protein is CASSFSDGLSNQPQHF. The CDR3 bases are TGTGCCAGTAGTTTCTCCGACGGACTAAGCAATCAGCCCCAGCATTTT. The rearrangement joins TRBV19 to TRBJ1-5, with D unclear. The CDR3 covers 16 residues. V was clipped by 5 bases and J by 1 base, with 15 bases between them. The germline V gene encodes CDR1 LNHDA and CDR2 SQIVND (reference sequence).

Worth noting for this clonotype: Being one base from a much bigger clone, this may be a read error. The chain employs TRBV28 and TRBJ2-2; D is uncertain. From germline, CDR1 is MDHEN and CDR2 SYDVKM. The CDR3 contains 14 residues. The CDR3 region has the DNA TGTGCCTGCAGCCACTTGCCGAACACCGGGGAGCTGTTTTTT. This translates into CACSHLPNTGELFF. The variable domain in full, completed from reference TRBV28 and TRBJ2-2, reads DVKVTQSSRYLVKRTGEKVFLECVQDMDHENMFWYRQDPGLGLRLIYFSYDVKMKEKGDIPEGYSVSREKKERFSLILESASTNQTSMYLCACSHLPNTGELFFGEGSRLTVL.

V gene TRBV19 combines with J gene TRBJ2-3; 8 nucleotides agree with TRBD2. CDR1 and CDR2 (germline): LNHDA, SQIVND (reference sequence). This CDR3 spans 16 amino acids. The J segment lost 4 bases and the V segment lost 6 bases, leaving 12 bases of the junction unmatched. In DNA, the CDR3 is TGTGCCAGTAGCCCTAGCGGGCGGGAGTGGGCAGATACGCAGTATTTT. This translates into CASSPSGREWADTQYF.

This clonotype was detected a few times. This chain connects TRBV13 to TRBJ1-1; 9 bases are shared with TRBD1. The germline gives CDR1 PRHDT, CDR2 FYEKMQ (reference sequence). This CDR3 is built from 16 residues. The V and J ends lost 1 base and 5 bases, in that order; junction bases with no gene match: 8. In DNA, the CDR3 is TGTGCCAGCAGCTTAGAGACACAGGGGGCGCTTACTGAAGCTTTCTTT. Protein: CASSLETQGALTEAFF.

In regard to this clonotype: The junction departs from germline at one end; a sequencing error may be responsible. The rearrangement joins TRBV27 to TRBJ2-1, with 11 bases aligning to TRBD1. Germline CDR1 reads MNHEY; CDR2 reads SMNVEV (reference sequence). This CDR3 contains 15 residues. The CDR3 sequence: CASSRTGGAYNEQFF. DNA for the CDR3: TGTGCCAGCAGTCGGACAGGGGGCGCTTACAATGAACAGTTCTTC.

With respect to this clonotype: One end of the junction varies from germline; a read error may be responsible. This rearrangement joins TRBV13 to TRBJ1-1; D gene uncertain. The CDR3 spans 13 residues. The germline V gene encodes CDR1 PRHDT and CDR2 FYEKMQ (reference sequence). In nucleotides, the CDR3 is TGTGCCGGCAGCTTGCTCCTAAACACTGAAGCTTTCTTT. Translated: CAGSLLLNTEAFF.

The V gene is TRBV4-2, the J gene TRBJ1-2; D gene uncertain. V lost 2 bases to trimming and J lost 8 bases, with 9 bases between them. The germline gives CDR1 LGHNA, CDR2 YNFKEQ. CDR3 length: 12 amino acids. The CDR3 sequence: CASSQWGKGYTF. In DNA form, the CDR3 reads TGTGCCAGCAGCCAATGGGGAAAGGGCTACACCTTC.

This clonotype was recorded a few times. The V gene is TRBV24-1, the J gene TRBJ1-1; D unclear. Trimming left V 5 bases short and J 2 bases short, with 5 bases between. Per germline, CDR1 KGHDR and CDR2 SFDVKD. CDR3 length: 12 residues. CDR3: CATSGSNTEAFF. The CDR3, as DNA: TGTGCCACCAGTGGGTCCAACACTGAAGCTTTCTTT.

This clonotype occurred a few times. The chain carries TRBV5-1 and TRBJ1-5; D unclear. The germline V gene has CDR1 SGHRS and CDR2 YFSETQ. CDR3 size: 16 residues. Between the trimmed V and J ends, which lost 0 bases and 0 bases, there was a span of 10 bases. The chain's CDR3 is CASSLVPLDSNQPQHF. The CDR3 DNA is TGCGCCAGCAGCTTGGTGCCACTAGATAGCAATCAGCCCCAGCATTTT. Looking up the rest from reference TRBV5-1 and TRBJ1-5 gives the full variable domain: KAGVTQTPRYLIKTRGQQVTLSCSPISGHRSVSWYQQTPGQGLQFLFEYFSETQRNKGNFPGRFSGRQFSNSRSEMNVSTLELGDSALYLCASSLVPLDSNQPQHFGDGTRLSIL.

This clonotype was recorded a few times. The chain joins TRBV9 to TRBJ2-6; TRBD1 is a possible D gene (6 bases). The CDR3 sequence is 15 residues long. V was shortened by 6 bases and J by 4 bases, with 14 bases between the two germline ends. The germline gives CDR1 SGDLS, CDR2 YYNGEE. As DNA, the CDR3 is TGTGCCAGCACTGGGGGCGCGTCCGGGGCCAACGTCCTGACTTTC. As protein: CASTGGASGANVLTF.

This clonotype was counted between two and nine times. The rearrangement links TRBV5-1 to TRBJ1-1; D remains unclear. V lost 4 bases to trimming and J lost 0 bases, with 10 bases between them. The CDR3 is 14 amino acids. Germline V lookup: CDR1 SGHRS, CDR2 YFSETQ. The DNA for the CDR3 is TGCGCCAGCAGCCCGCTGGGTATGAACACTGAAGCTTTCTTT. This translates into CASSPLGMNTEAFF.

The rearrangement joins TRBV2 to TRBJ2-2; D is unresolved. This CDR3 is built from 14 residues. Trimming stripped 7 bases from V and 0 bases from J, with 9 bases between. Germline CDR1 is SNHLY and CDR2 is FYNNEI. The CDR3 bases are TGTGCCAGCAAATCCCAGGCGAACACCGGGGAGCTGTTTTTT. The encoded protein is CASKSQANTGELFF.

The sample holds many counts of this clonotype. The chain combines TRBV25-1 with TRBJ1-2, with unresolved D. The CDR3 runs to 12 residues. Looked up from germline, CDR1 is MGHDK and CDR2 is SYGVNS. The ends were cut back, 3 bases at V and 6 bases at J, with 8 bases in the middle. The chain's CDR3 is CASSDRWHGYTF. CDR3 coding DNA: TGTGCCAGCAGTGACAGGTGGCATGGCTACACCTTC.

At least ten counts were recorded for this clonotype. This chain connects TRBV2 to TRBJ2-5; the D is unclear. The V end was cut by 7 bases, the J end by 4 bases, with 25 bases between. The CDR3 loop spans 17 amino acids. Germline V gene sequence: CDR1 SNHLY, CDR2 FYNNEI. Here the CDR3 reads CASNLARDERSRETQYF. The DNA of the CDR3 is TGTGCCAGCAATTTGGCTAGAGACGAACGCTCCCGAGAGACCCAGTACTTC.

This clonotype was seen only a few times. The rearrangement links TRBV28 to TRBJ2-1; unclear D gene. The CDR3 is made up of 14 amino acids. CDR1 MDHEN and CDR2 SYDVKM come from the germline V gene. V gave up 7 bases and J gave up 3 bases, with 13 bases separating them. The CDR3 is CASKETQNYNEQFF. DNA for the CDR3: TGTGCCAGCAAAGAGACACAGAACTACAATGAGCAGTTCTTC.

The chain employs TRBV27 and TRBJ2-7, with 8 nucleotides matching TRBD1. Germline values: CDR1 MNHEY, CDR2 SMNVEV (reference sequence). The CDR3 has 14 residues. Trimming removed 5 bases from V and 1 base from J; junction bases left unmatched: 4. In nucleotides, the CDR3 is TGTGCCAGCAGTGACAGGGGTACTTCCTACGAGCAGTACTTC. Translating gives CASSDRGTSYEQYF.

This clonotype has ten or more counts. The chain carries TRBV6-1 and TRBJ1-5; 10 positions agree with TRBD1. Germline V gives CDR1 MNHNS, CDR2 SASEGT. V shed 6 bases and J 2 bases; nucleotides not matched to a gene: 7. This CDR3 region has 16 residues. DNA for the CDR3: TGTGCCAGCAGCCGTATGGGGACAGGGGGCAATCAGCCCCAGCATTTT. Translation: CASSRMGTGGNQPQHF.

At least ten counts were recorded for this clonotype. CDR3 protein: CASSRAGDNSPLHF. CDR3 DNA sequence: TGTGCCAGCAGCCGCGCAGGGGACAATTCACCCCTCCACTTT. This chain joins TRBV7-2 and TRBJ1-6; TRBD1 might be the D (6 bases). V lost 5 bases and J lost 7, with 12 bases in between. The CDR3 consists of 14 residues. CDR1 and CDR2 from the germline V gene are SGHTA and FQGNSA.

This clonotype was observed a few times. The V call is TRBV5-4, the J call TRBJ2-6; possibly TRBD1 or TRBD2 for D (5 bases each). V gave up 7 bases and J gave up 0 bases, with 14 bases separating them. This CDR3 is 16 amino acids long. In germline, CDR1 is SGHNT, CDR2 YYREEE (reference sequence). CDR3 sequence: CASEGTWPSGANVLTF. CDR3 DNA: TGTGCCAGCGAAGGGACCTGGCCCTCTGGGGCCAACGTCCTGACTTTC.

This clonotype was counted ten times or more. V is TRBV3-1 and J is TRBJ2-7, with no clear D. The length of the CDR3 is 13 residues. V lost 1 base, J lost 2 bases, and 6 bases lay in between. CDR1 is LGHDT, CDR2 YNNKEL, per germline (reference sequence). The CDR3 is CASSQGRAYEQYF. CDR3 sequence (DNA): TGTGCCAGCAGCCAAGGACGCGCCTACGAGCAGTACTTC.

This clonotype was picked up many times. The chain recombines TRBV20-1 with TRBJ2-7; D is possibly TRBD1 or TRBD2 (5 bases each). V shed 5 bases and J shed 1 base, with 9 bases lying between them. The length of the CDR3 is 12 residues. Germline values: CDR1 DFQATT, CDR2 SNEGSKA (reference sequence). CDR3 coding DNA: TGCAGTGCTTCCGGGACGTCCTACGAGCAGTACTTC. Its translation is CSASGTSYEQYF.

This clonotype was detected once. The chain carries TRBV5-1 and TRBJ1-1; D may be TRBD1 (6 bases). Deletions cut 3 bases from V and 7 bases from J, with 22 bases between. Germline V lookup: CDR1 SGHRS, CDR2 YFSETQ. The CDR3 spans 16 residues. CDR3 amino acids: CASSWMSRGATGEAFF. The CDR3 DNA reads as TGCGCCAGCAGCTGGATGTCTCGGGGGGCTACGGGTGAAGCTTTCTTT.

The chain combines TRBV28 with TRBJ1-5; D is uncertain. The germline V and J ends were trimmed by 1 base and 9 bases, with 7 bases remaining between them. CDR1 is MDHEN and CDR2 is SYDVKM in the germline V gene. This CDR3 contains 12 residues. Written as DNA, the CDR3 is TGTGCCAGCAGTTTATCCACGGGGCCCCAGCATTTT. Translated, it gives CASSLSTGPQHF.